The T cell receptor (beta chain) described here comes from a study of T cell responses to AZD1222 COVID-19 vaccine. Worth noting for this clone: The antigen is not known.

The assay was immunoSEQ multiplex PCR, and TCRdb's table has in-frame clones only and misses some. The sample consists of some 99,000 clones, approximately 87% of them appearing once. Trimming took 3 bases from V and 5 from J, leaving 12 bases between them. The CDR3 runs to 14 residues. From germline, CDR1 is MNHNS and CDR2 SASEGT. General study results and limits: Most donors were white British, females outnumbered males, and clonal diversity was possibly underestimated. Along spike, vaccine-associated CD4 TCRs were found throughout, with dominance at 160-218 and 743-854. Following two doses of AZD1222, Spike-specific TCR breadth and depth rose.

This specimen consisted of peripheral blood, obtained 28 days after the second AZD1222 dose. This sequence was found in an adult who received the AZD1222 COVID-19 vaccine. The chain carries TRBV6-1 and TRBJ2-3; D uncertain. Here the CDR3 DNA reads TGTGCCAGCAGTGATTTGTCGGGTGGAGATACGCAGTATTTT. Its protein product is CASSDLSGGDTQYF.